The 24 T cell receptor beta chains given below trace back to one sample, sequenced in a study of blood T cell repertoires in COVID-19. Assay: immunoSEQ multiplex PCR; the TCRdb copy retains only in-frame clones and omits some. The table has hundreds of thousands of clones, approximately 90% seen once. Specimen: peripheral blood. These TCRs come from a woman in her late teens or twenties with acute or convalescent COVID-19.

The V and J genes are TRBV28 and TRBJ1-5; 9 bases are shared with TRBD1. Germline-derived CDR1 and CDR2 are MDHEN and SYDVKM. CDR3 size: 13 residues. After removal of 6 bases from V and 12 bases from J, the junction contained 9 bases not matched to a gene. CDR3 DNA: TGTGCCAGCAGCCCGGACAGGGGCGGTCGCCAGCATTTT. It encodes CASSPDRGGRQHF.

The rearrangement links TRBV9 to TRBJ1-5; maybe TRBD1 (6 bases). CDR3 size: 14 residues. V gave up 4 bases and J gave up 6 bases, with 14 bases separating them. Per the germline V gene, CDR1 is SGDLS and CDR2 is YYNGEE. This CDR3 is CASSPGGGLQPQHF. The CDR3 DNA reads TGTGCCAGCAGCCCTGGGGGGGGGCTTCAGCCCCAGCATTTT.

This chain joins TRBV5-4 and TRBJ2-7, with 9 bases that match TRBD1. The trim removed 4 bases at V and 6 bases at J, leaving 8 bases unmatched. This CDR3 spans 14 amino acids. Per germline, CDR1 SGHNT and CDR2 YYREEE (reference sequence). Written as DNA, the CDR3 is TGTGCCAGCAGCCGGGACAGGGCGGCGTTCGAGCAGTACTTC. It codes for CASSRDRAAFEQYF.

This sequence joins TRBV5-5 and TRBJ2-6; 9 bases map to TRBD2. The CDR3 loop spans 16 amino acids. Per germline, CDR1 SGHKS and CDR2 YYEKEE (reference sequence). J lost 2 bases, V lost 0 bases, and 0 bases had no gene match. The CDR3 reads CASSLGLAAGANVLTF. CDR3 DNA sequence: TGTGCCAGCAGCTTGGGACTAGCGGCTGGGGCCAACGTCCTGACTTTC.

This clone showed up just once. The gene calls are TRBV24-1 and TRBJ2-2, with 7 bases that match TRBD1. V was pared by 2 bases and J by 5 bases, with 7 bases of the junction left unmatched. From germline, CDR1 is KGHDR and CDR2 SFDVKD. The CDR3 runs to 16 residues. The CDR3 DNA follows: TGTGCCACCAGTGATTCCCGACAGGGCGGGACCGGGGAGCTGTTTTTT. It codes for CATSDSRQGGTGELFF.

This sequence joins TRBV7-6 and TRBJ2-7; 8 bases match TRBD1. This CDR3 is built from 15 residues. J gave up 6 bases and V 3 bases, and 10 bases lay outside the gene matches. Per the germline V gene, CDR1 is SGHVS and CDR2 is FNYEAQ. The CDR3 region is CASSFRAADRVEQYF. For the CDR3, the DNA is TGTGCCAGCAGCTTTCGGGCGGCGGACAGGGTCGAGCAGTACTTC. The full variable domain, rest sourced from reference TRBV7-6 and TRBJ2-7, is GAGVSQSPRYKVTKRGQDVALRCDPISGHVSLYWYRQALGQGPEFLTYFNYEAQQDKSGLPNDRFSAERPEGSISTLTIQRTEQRDSAMYRCASSFRAADRVEQYFGPGTRLTVT.

V usage is TRBV5-1 and J usage is TRBJ2-7, with 8 bases matching TRBD1. This CDR3 contains 15 residues. J was trimmed by 2 bases and V by 4 bases; bases with no gene match: 8. The germline gives CDR1 SGHRS, CDR2 YFSETQ. As DNA, the CDR3 is TGCGCCAGCAGCCCCCAGACAGGGGCCGCCTACGAGCAGTACTTC. Translated, it gives CASSPQTGAAYEQYF.

This sequence joins TRBV5-6 and TRBJ1-5; D remains ambiguous. The germline gives CDR1 SGHDT, CDR2 YYEEEE. The CDR3 totals 13 residues. V was clipped by 0 bases and J by 7 bases, with 8 bases between them. CDR3 DNA: TGTGCCAGCAGCTTGGGGGCGAAGCAGCCCCAGCATTTT. Amino acids: CASSLGAKQPQHF. Full variable domain (outside the CDR3, taken from reference TRBV5-6 and TRBJ1-5): DAGVTQSPTHLIKTRGQQVTLRCSPKSGHDTVSWYQQALGQGPQFIFQYYEEEERQRGNFPDRFSGHQFPNYSSELNVNALLLGDSALYLCASSLGAKQPQHFGDGTRLSIL.

The chain combines TRBV3-1 (or the pseudogene TRBV3-2) with TRBJ2-3; TRBD1 agrees at 9 bases. The J segment lost 3 bases and the V segment lost 1 base, leaving 2 bases of the junction unmatched. Per germline, CDR1 LGHDT and CDR2 YNNKEL (reference sequence). The CDR3 is 15 amino acids. CDR3 nucleotide sequence: TGTGCCAGCAGCCAAGTCGGGACAGGGACAGATACGCAGTATTTT. It encodes CASSQVGTGTDTQYF.

The rearrangement joins TRBV18 to TRBJ1-2; 7 bases line up with TRBD1. Germline V gene sequence: CDR1 KGHSH, CDR2 LQKENI. The CDR3 length is 16 residues. The ends lost 3 bases at V and 4 bases at J; junction bases unmatched: 11. The CDR3 DNA reads as TGTGCCAGCTCACCCCTAAGGGACAGCCTAATCTATGGCTACACCTTC. Its translation: CASSPLRDSLIYGYTF. Full variable domain (remainder filled in from reference TRBV18 and TRBJ1-2): NAGVMQNPRHLVRRRGQEARLRCSPMKGHSHVYWYRQLPEEGLKFMVYLQKENIIDESGMPKERFSAEFPKEGPSILRIQQVVRGDSAAYFCASSPLRDSLIYGYTFGSGTRLTVV.

V gene TRBV19 combines with J gene TRBJ2-1; 10 nucleotides align to TRBD2. Germline V gene lookup returns CDR1 LNHDA and CDR2 SQIVND (reference sequence). V dropped 10 bases and J dropped 7; count of bases not matched to a gene: 10. The CDR3 runs 14 residues. CDR3 amino acids: CATDIAGGKNEQFF. In DNA, the CDR3 is TGTGCCACTGATATAGCGGGAGGAAAAAATGAGCAGTTCTTC.

This chain connects TRBV6-2 or TRBV6-3 to TRBJ2-3; tentatively, D is TRBD2 (6 bases). The CDR3 length is 14 residues. CDR1 is MNHEY and CDR2 is SVGEGT in the germline V gene. Trimming stripped 1 base from V and 4 bases from J, with 9 bases between. CDR3 sequence: CASSYWRAPDTQYF. The CDR3 DNA sequence: TGTGCCAGCAGTTACTGGAGGGCCCCAGATACGCAGTATTTT.

The chain joins TRBV5-1 to TRBJ2-1, with D perhaps matching TRBD1 (6 bases). V gave up 0 bases and J gave up 4 bases, with 11 bases separating them. There are 15 residues in the CDR3. The germline V gene encodes CDR1 SGHRS and CDR2 YFSETQ. The CDR3 DNA reads TGCGCCAGCAGCTTGGTGGGGGCCGTTTACAATGAGCAGTTCTTC. This encodes CASSLVGAVYNEQFF.

V gene TRBV11-2 combines with J gene TRBJ2-5; possible D gene TRBD1, 6 bases. The CDR3 sequence is 15 residues long. CDR1 is SGHAT, CDR2 FQNNGV, per germline. Trimming shortened V by 2 bases and J by 2 bases, and 12 bases separated the two germline ends. CDR3: CASSLRGTPQETQYF. CDR3 DNA: TGTGCCAGCAGCTTAAGAGGGACACCTCAAGAGACCCAGTACTTC.

This clone was counted between two and nine times. The genes are TRBV9 and TRBJ2-2, with 11 bases matching TRBD1. The CDR3 sequence is 16 residues long. Germline V gene sequence: CDR1 SGDLS, CDR2 YYNGEE. Trimming at V came to 4 bases and at J to 5 bases, leaving 7 bases not matched to a gene. The DNA of the CDR3 is TGTGCCAGCAGCCAACAGGGGACAGGGGGAACCGGGGAGCTGTTTTTT. The encoded protein is CASSQQGTGGTGELFF.

The chain has TRBV14 and TRBJ1-2, with unresolved D. CDR1 and CDR2 from the germline V gene are SGHDN and FVKESK. The CDR3 consists of 15 residues. The ends were cut back, 2 bases at V and 6 bases at J, with 16 bases in the middle. CDR3 loop: CASSQLNLYSDGYTF. The CDR3 region has the DNA TGTGCCAGCAGCCAACTCAATCTTTACTCGGATGGCTACACCTTC. Supplemented by reference TRBV14 and TRBJ1-2, the full variable domain reads EAGVTQFPSHSVIEKGQTVTLRCDPISGHDNLYWYRRVMGKEIKFLLHFVKESKQDESGMPNNRFLAERTGGTYSTLKVQPAELEDSGVYFCASSQLNLYSDGYTFGSGTRLTVV.

This chain links TRBV5-1 with TRBJ1-2, with TRBD1 as a possible D gene (5 bases). The CDR3 contains 14 residues. Trimming took 1 base from V and 4 from J, leaving 11 bases between them. CDR1 is SGHRS and CDR2 is YFSETQ in the germline V gene. The CDR3 bases are TGCGCCAGCAGCTTGCGGGACTCAACCTATGGCTACACCTTC. Protein: CASSLRDSTYGYTF.

V usage is TRBV19 and J usage is TRBJ1-1; 7 bases are shared with TRBD1. Germline CDR1 LNHDA, CDR2 SQIVND (reference sequence). This CDR3 spans 15 amino acids. Trimming took 5 bases from V and 1 from J; bases not matched to a gene: 7. Here the CDR3 DNA reads TGTGCCAGTAGTGCTCACAGGGGCCAGAACACTGAAGCTTTCTTT. Residues: CASSAHRGQNTEAFF.

The chain links TRBV5-1 to TRBJ1-2, with 7 bases aligning to TRBD1. The CDR3 is 16 amino acids. The germline gives CDR1 SGHRS, CDR2 YFSETQ. V shed 3 bases and J 4 bases; nucleotides not matched to a gene: 12. CDR3: CASSWGDSPTRYGYTF. CDR3 sequence (DNA): TGCGCCAGCAGCTGGGGGGACAGTCCAACCCGCTATGGCTACACCTTC.

The genes are TRBV9 and TRBJ2-5; the match to TRBD1 covers 8 bases. The CDR3 runs 15 residues. The V segment lost 7 bases and the J segment 5 bases; nucleotides outside the gene matches: 13. Per germline, CDR1 SGDLS and CDR2 YYNGEE. The CDR3 sequence: CASSASGQEGETQYF. In DNA, the CDR3 is TGTGCCAGCTCCGCGTCGGGACAGGAGGGGGAGACCCAGTACTTC. The full variable domain, in which reference TRBV9 and TRBJ2-5 provide the parts outside the CDR3, is DSGVTQTPKHLITATGQRVTLRCSPRSGDLSVYWYQQSLDQGLQFLIQYYNGEERAKGNILERFSAQQFPDLHSELNLSSLELGDSALYFCASSASGQEGETQYFGPGTRLLVL.

V usage is TRBV5-1 and J usage is TRBJ2-1, with 7 nucleotides matching TRBD2. This CDR3 is built from 15 residues. The ends lost 9 bases at V and 6 bases at J; junction bases unmatched: 15. The germline V gene has CDR1 SGHRS and CDR2 YFSETQ. This chain's CDR3 is CATHPVGGSRNEQFF. The CDR3, as DNA: TGCGCCACCCATCCCGTGGGGGGGAGCCGCAATGAGCAGTTCTTC.

This rearrangement joins TRBV20-1 to TRBJ2-7; D is perhaps TRBD1 (5 bases). V was pared by 3 bases and J by 3 bases, with 18 bases between. The CDR3 is 15 amino acids. The germline V gene encodes CDR1 DFQATT and CDR2 SNEGSKA (reference sequence). CDR3 protein: CSASRGLDKGYEQYF. The CDR3 DNA follows: TGCAGTGCTAGTAGGGGTTTGGATAAGGGCTACGAGCAGTACTTC.

The rearrangement links TRBV4-3 to TRBJ2-2; 7 bases agree with TRBD1. The CDR3 totals 16 residues. J lost 2 bases, V lost 1 base, and 4 bases had no gene match. CDR1 LGHNA and CDR2 YSLEER come from the germline V gene. The CDR3 here is CASSQGWDRNTGELFF. As DNA, the CDR3 is TGCGCCAGCAGCCAAGGCTGGGACAGAAACACCGGGGAGCTGTTTTTT.

The rearrangement uses TRBV3-1 (or the pseudogene TRBV3-2) and TRBJ1-5, with D perhaps matching TRBD1 (5 bases). V lost 6 bases, J lost 3 bases, and 15 bases lay in between. This CDR3 has 15 residues. CDR1 LGHDT and CDR2 YNNKEL come from the germline V gene (reference sequence). CDR3 nucleotides: TGTGCCAGCAGACTAATTCGACAGACCAATCAGCCCCAGCATTTT. This codes for CASRLIRQTNQPQHF.